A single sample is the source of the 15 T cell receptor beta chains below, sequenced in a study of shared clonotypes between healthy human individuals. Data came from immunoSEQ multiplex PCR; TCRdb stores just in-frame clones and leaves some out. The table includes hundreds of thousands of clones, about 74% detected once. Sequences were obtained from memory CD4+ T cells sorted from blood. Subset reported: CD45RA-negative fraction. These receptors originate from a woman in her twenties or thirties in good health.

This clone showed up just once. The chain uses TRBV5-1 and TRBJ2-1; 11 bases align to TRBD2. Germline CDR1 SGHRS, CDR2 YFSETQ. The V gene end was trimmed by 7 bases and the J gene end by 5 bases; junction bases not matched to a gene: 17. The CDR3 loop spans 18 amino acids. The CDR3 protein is CASRRLAGTVEVDNEQFF. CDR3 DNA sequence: TGCGCCAGCCGGAGACTAGCGGGAACCGTCGAGGTTGACAATGAGCAGTTCTTC.

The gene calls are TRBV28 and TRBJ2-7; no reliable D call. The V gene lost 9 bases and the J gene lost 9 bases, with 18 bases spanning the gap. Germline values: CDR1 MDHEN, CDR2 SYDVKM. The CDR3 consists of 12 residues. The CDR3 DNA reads TGTGCCAGTGCCGGGCCTGGCCTGGGGCAGTACTTC. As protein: CASAGPGLGQYF.

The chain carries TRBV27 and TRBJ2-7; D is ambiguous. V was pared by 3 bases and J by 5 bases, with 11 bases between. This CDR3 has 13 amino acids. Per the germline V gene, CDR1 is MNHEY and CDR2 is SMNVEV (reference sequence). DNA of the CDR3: TGTGCCAGCAGTTTCCTCCCTGACCACGAGCAGTACTTC. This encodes CASSFLPDHEQYF.

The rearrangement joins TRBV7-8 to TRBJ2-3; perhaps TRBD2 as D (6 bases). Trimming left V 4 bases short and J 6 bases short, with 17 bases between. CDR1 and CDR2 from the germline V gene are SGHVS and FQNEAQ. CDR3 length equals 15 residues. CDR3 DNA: TGTGCCAGCAGCTACAATTGGGACTCACTGGATACGCAGTATTTT. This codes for CASSYNWDSLDTQYF.

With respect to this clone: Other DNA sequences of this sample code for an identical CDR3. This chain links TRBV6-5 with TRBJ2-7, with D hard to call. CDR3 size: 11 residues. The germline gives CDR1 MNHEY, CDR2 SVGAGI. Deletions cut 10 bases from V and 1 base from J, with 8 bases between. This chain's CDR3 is CATSRSYEQYF. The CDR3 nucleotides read TGTGCCACCTCGAGATCCTACGAGCAGTACTTC.

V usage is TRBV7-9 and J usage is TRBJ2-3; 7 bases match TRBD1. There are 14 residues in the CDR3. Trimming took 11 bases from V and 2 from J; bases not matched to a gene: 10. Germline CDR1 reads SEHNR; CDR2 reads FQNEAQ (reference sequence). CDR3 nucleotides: TGTGCCTCGAGACAGGGCCCTAACACAGATACGCAGTATTTT. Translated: CASRQGPNTDTQYF.

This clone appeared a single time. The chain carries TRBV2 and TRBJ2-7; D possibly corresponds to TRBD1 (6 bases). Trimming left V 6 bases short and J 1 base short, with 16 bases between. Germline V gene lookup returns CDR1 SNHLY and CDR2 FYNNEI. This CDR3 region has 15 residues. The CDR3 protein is CASRQQGWRSYEQYF. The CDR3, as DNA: TGTGCCAGCAGGCAGCAGGGGTGGAGGTCCTACGAGCAGTACTTC.

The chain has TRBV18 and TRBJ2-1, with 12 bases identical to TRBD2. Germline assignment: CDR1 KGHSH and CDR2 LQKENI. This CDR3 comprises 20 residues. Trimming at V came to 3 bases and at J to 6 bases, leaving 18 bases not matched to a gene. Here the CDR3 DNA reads TGTGCCAGCTCACCGGCACTGATTACGACTAGCGGGAGTGAAGGCAATGAGCAGTTCTTC. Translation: CASSPALITTSGSEGNEQFF.

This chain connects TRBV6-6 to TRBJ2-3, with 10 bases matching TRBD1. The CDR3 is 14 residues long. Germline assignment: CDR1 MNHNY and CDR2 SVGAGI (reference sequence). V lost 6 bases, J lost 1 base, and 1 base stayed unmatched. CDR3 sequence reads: CASRGTGGTDTQYF. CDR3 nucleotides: TGTGCCAGCAGAGGGACAGGGGGCACAGATACGCAGTATTTT.

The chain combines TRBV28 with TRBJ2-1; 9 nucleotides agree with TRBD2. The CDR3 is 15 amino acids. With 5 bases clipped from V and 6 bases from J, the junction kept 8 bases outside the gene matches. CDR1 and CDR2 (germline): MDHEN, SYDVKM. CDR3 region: CASSPHSGSGNEQFF. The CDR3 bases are TGTGCCAGCAGTCCCCATAGCGGGAGCGGCAATGAGCAGTTCTTC.

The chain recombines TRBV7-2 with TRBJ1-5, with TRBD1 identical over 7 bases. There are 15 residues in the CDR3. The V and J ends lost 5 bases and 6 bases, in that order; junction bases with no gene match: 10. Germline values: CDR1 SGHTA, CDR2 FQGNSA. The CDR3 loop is CASSPQTGPAQPQHF. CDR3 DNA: TGTGCCAGCAGCCCACAGACAGGGCCTGCTCAGCCCCAGCATTTT.

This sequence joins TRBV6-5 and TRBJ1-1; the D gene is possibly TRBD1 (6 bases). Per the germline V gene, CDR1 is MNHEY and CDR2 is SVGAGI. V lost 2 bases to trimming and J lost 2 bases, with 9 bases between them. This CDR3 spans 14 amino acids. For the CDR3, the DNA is TGTGCCAGCAGTTACGAACAGGGTAACACTGAAGCTTTCTTT. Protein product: CASSYEQGNTEAFF.

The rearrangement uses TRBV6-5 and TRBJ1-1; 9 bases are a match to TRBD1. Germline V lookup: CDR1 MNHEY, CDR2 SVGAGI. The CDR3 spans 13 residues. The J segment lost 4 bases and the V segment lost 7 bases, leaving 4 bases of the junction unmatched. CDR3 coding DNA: TGTGCCAGCATCAACAGGGGGCGCACTGAAGCTTTCTTT. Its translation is CASINRGRTEAFF.

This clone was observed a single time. Here the CDR3 reads CSASGETQYF. The CDR3 DNA reads as TGCAGTGCTAGCGGAGAGACCCAGTACTTC. The V call is TRBV20-1, the J call TRBJ2-5; no definite D call. Per the germline V gene, CDR1 is DFQATT and CDR2 is SNEGSKA (reference sequence). The CDR3 has 10 amino acids. The V end lost 3 bases, the J end lost 4 bases, and 3 bases lay between the germline ends.

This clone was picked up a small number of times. The CDR3 protein is CSVISNQPQHF. CDR3 nucleotides: TGCAGTGTCATTAGCAATCAGCCCCAGCATTTT. The chain couples TRBV20-1 to TRBJ1-5, with D unclear. Trimming shortened V by 7 bases and J by 0 bases, and 4 bases separated the two germline ends. Germline lookup yields CDR1 DFQATT and CDR2 SNEGSKA (reference sequence). The CDR3 spans 11 residues.